Listed here are 19 T cell receptor beta chains from one sample, sequenced in a study of OX40 agonist ivuxolimab in advanced cancers. Only in-frame clones appear in the TCRdb table, and some are missing; sequencing was by immunoSEQ multiplex PCR. The table has about 36,000 clones, approximately 80% seen once. Source: CD4+ or CD8+ T cells sorted from blood, taken in a trial of the OX40 agonist ivuxolimab. The source of these receptors is an adult with an advanced solid tumor such as melanoma, head and neck, liver or kidney cancer.

This rearrangement joins TRBV6-1 to TRBJ1-2; D not certain. This CDR3 comprises 13 residues. Trimming took 2 bases from V and 2 from J, leaving 6 bases between them. Germline values: CDR1 MNHNS, CDR2 SASEGT. DNA of the CDR3: TGTGCCAGCAGTGAATCCCTAAACTATGGCTACACCTTC. Amino acid sequence: CASSESLNYGYTF.

The count of this clone is one. The genes are TRBV21-1 and TRBJ1-6. TRBV21-1 is listed as a pseudogene. The CDR3 has 18 residues. CDR3 sequence (DNA): TGTGCCAGCAGCCGTCCCACGCACACGAGCTCCTATAATTCACCCCTCCACTTT. Translated, it gives CASSRPTHTSSYNSPLHF.

The chain has TRBV5-6 and TRBJ1-5, with D uncertain. Germline loops: CDR1 SGHDT, CDR2 YYEEEE. The V gene lost 2 bases and the J gene lost 2 bases, with 11 bases spanning the gap. The CDR3 length is 15 residues. In DNA, the CDR3 is TGTGCCAGCAGCTTTGGGCAGGCGCGCAATCAGCCCCAGCATTTT. It yields the protein CASSFGQARNQPQHF.

V usage is TRBV30 and J usage is TRBJ2-7, with TRBD2 matching over 7 bases. Germline V gene lookup returns CDR1 GTSNPN and CDR2 SVGIG (reference sequence). The CDR3 totals 14 residues. Trimming at V came to 1 base and at J to 3 bases, leaving 6 bases not matched to a gene. The DNA of the CDR3 is TGTGCCTGGAGTGAGACTAGCAGATACTACGAGCAGTACTTC. Translation: CAWSETSRYYEQYF.

This chain links TRBV6-1 with TRBJ2-3; TRBD1 might be the D (5 bases). Germline lookup yields CDR1 MNHNS and CDR2 SASEGT. V was cut by 2 bases and J by 2 bases, with 14 bases left in between. The length of the CDR3 is 16 residues. CDR3 in amino acids: CASSENPWGFTDTQYF. CDR3 in DNA: TGTGCCAGCAGTGAAAACCCCTGGGGCTTCACAGATACGCAGTATTTT.

The chain is built from TRBV5-5 and TRBJ1-1; D is unresolved. This CDR3 spans 16 amino acids. Looked up from germline, CDR1 is SGHKS and CDR2 is YYEKEE (reference sequence). Trimming pared 4 bases from V and 4 bases from J, leaving 20 bases between. The DNA for the CDR3 is TGTGCCAGCAGCCCCGACGTTGCGTGGGATCCCACTGAAGCTTTCTTT. Translation gives CASSPDVAWDPTEAFF.

A few counts support this clone. The rearrangement joins TRBV27 to TRBJ2-7; 10 positions match TRBD2. The CDR3 spans 14 residues. Germline V gives CDR1 MNHEY, CDR2 SMNVEV (reference sequence). V shed 2 bases and J 5 bases; nucleotides not matched to a gene: 3. For the CDR3, the DNA is TGTGCCAGCAGTTTAGGGCTAGCGGGAGACGAGCAGTACTTC. Translated, it gives CASSLGLAGDEQYF.

This chain joins TRBV15 and TRBJ1-1, with 7 bases lining up with TRBD1. CDR3 length: 14 amino acids. V trimming: 3 bases; J trimming: 1 base; junction bases outside the gene matches: 2. CDR1 LNHNV and CDR2 YYDKDF come from the germline V gene (reference sequence). CDR3 DNA sequence: TGTGCCACCAGCAGGACAGGGAAGAACACTGAAGCTTTCTTT. This codes for CATSRTGKNTEAFF.

V gene TRBV27 combines with J gene TRBJ2-7; D ambiguous. This CDR3 spans 11 amino acids. The V end was cut by 5 bases, the J end by 4 bases, with 6 bases between. Germline assignment: CDR1 MNHEY and CDR2 SMNVEV (reference sequence). CDR3 protein: CASSNGYEQYF. Here the CDR3 DNA reads TGTGCCAGCAGTAATGGTTACGAGCAGTACTTC.

The J gene is TRBJ1-4, the V gene TRBV2; 9 positions agree with TRBD1. CDR1 SNHLY and CDR2 FYNNEI come from the germline V gene. V shed 6 bases and J 5 bases; nucleotides not matched to a gene: 7. The CDR3 covers 15 residues. The CDR3 here is CASRDRGFSNEKLFF. Written as DNA, the CDR3 is TGTGCCAGCAGGGACAGGGGCTTTTCCAATGAAAAACTGTTTTTT.

The J gene is TRBJ1-2, the V gene TRBV30; 12 bases match TRBD1. The germline V gene encodes CDR1 GTSNPN and CDR2 SVGIG (reference sequence). The V and J ends lost 2 bases and 4 bases, in that order; junction bases with no gene match: 11. The length of the CDR3 is 17 residues. The CDR3 here is CAWSTLTGTGGSYGYTF. Here the CDR3 DNA reads TGTGCCTGGAGTACCCTCACCGGGACAGGGGGCAGCTATGGCTACACCTTC.

The V call is TRBV10-1, the J call TRBJ2-7, with D tentatively TRBD2 (6 bases). The ends were cut back, 4 bases at V and 1 base at J, with 8 bases in the middle. Germline loops: CDR1 WNHNN, CDR2 SYGVQD (reference sequence). This CDR3 region has 13 residues. The chain's CDR3 is CASSVGTSYEQYF. Here the CDR3 DNA reads TGCGCCAGCAGTGTGGGGACTTCCTACGAGCAGTACTTC.

V usage is TRBV7-9 and J usage is TRBJ2-7; 9 bases agree with TRBD1. Germline loops: CDR1 SEHNR, CDR2 FQNEAQ (reference sequence). This CDR3 region has 15 residues. V was pared by 5 bases and J by 4 bases, with 9 bases of the junction left unmatched. The CDR3 loop is CASSPGQGRSYEQYF. The CDR3 nucleotides are TGTGCCAGCAGCCCCGGACAGGGGAGAAGTTACGAGCAGTACTTC. Supplemented by reference TRBV7-9 and TRBJ2-7, the full variable domain reads DTGVSQNPRHKITKRGQNVTFRCDPISEHNRLYWYRQTLGQGPEFLTYFQNEAQLEKSRLLSDRFSAERPKGSFSTLEIQRTEQGDSAMYLCASSPGQGRSYEQYFGPGTRLTVT.

The rearrangement uses TRBV4-1 and TRBJ1-2; D gene uncertain. V was shortened by 0 bases and J by 8 bases, with 13 bases between the two germline ends. Germline lookup yields CDR1 MGHRA and CDR2 YSYEKL. The CDR3 totals 14 residues. The CDR3 coding sequence is TGCGCCAGCAGCCAAGAATGGTCCTTTGACGGCTACACCTTC. Translating it yields CASSQEWSFDGYTF.

The chain carries TRBV4-1 and TRBJ2-2; D not certain. This CDR3 comprises 17 residues. Germline CDR1 and CDR2: MGHRA and YSYEKL. Trimming shortened V by 4 bases and J by 4 bases, and 19 bases separated the two germline ends. The CDR3 nucleotides read TGCGCCAGCAGCCCAGCAAGTAACCGGGTCCTCACCGGGGAGCTGTTTTTT. Its protein is CASSPASNRVLTGELFF.

The table lists this clone with a few counts. In nucleotides, the CDR3 is TGTGCCAGCAGTCTGACTAGCGGGATCTTCCTGAGCACAGATACGCAGTATTTT. This translates into CASSLTSGIFLSTDTQYF. The chain links TRBV28 to TRBJ2-3, with TRBD2 matching 11 bases. With V trimmed by 5 bases and J by 0 bases, 10 bases remained unmatched. CDR1 and CDR2 (germline): MDHEN, SYDVKM. The CDR3 sequence is 18 residues long.

This clone was observed a few times. This sequence joins TRBV28 and TRBJ2-1, with TRBD2 matching 15 bases. The germline CDR1 and CDR2 sequences are MDHEN and SYDVKM. Losses at the gene ends were 3 bases for V and 10 bases for J; bases not matched to a gene: 1. This CDR3 has 14 residues. The CDR3 region is CASSLGTSGGEQFF. The CDR3 nucleotides read TGTGCCAGCAGTTTGGGGACTAGCGGGGGGGAGCAGTTCTTC.

In this sample, this clone turned up a few times. The V gene is TRBV28, the J gene TRBJ1-1; D is unresolved. From germline, CDR1 is MDHEN and CDR2 SYDVKM. Trimming removed 3 bases at V and 1 base at J, with 9 bases between. This CDR3 has 14 amino acids. Written as DNA, the CDR3 is TGTGCCAGCAGTTTCTTTACAGAGAACACTGAAGCTTTCTTT. It yields the protein CASSFFTENTEAFF.

The chain uses TRBV30 and TRBJ2-7, with D possibly TRBD2 on 6 matching bases. Trimming took 0 bases from V and 3 from J, leaving 15 bases between them. The germline gives CDR1 GTSNPN, CDR2 SVGIG (reference sequence). The CDR3 extends over 15 amino acids. The CDR3 bases are TGTGCCTGGAGTGTTGCCGGTGGAGGGTACTACGAGCAGTACTTC. Encoded protein: CAWSVAGGGYYEQYF.